These 32 T cell receptor beta chains were sequenced from one sample in a study of Ad26.COV2.S vaccination and SARS-CoV-2 variants. The treatment: about 20 received Ad26.COV2.S at low or high dose, single or two shots; several received placebo; per-sample allocation not given. Sampling happened 63 days after the first vaccine or placebo injection. Sequencing was performed with immunoSEQ multiplex PCR; in TCRdb, only in-frame clones are kept and a portion is missing. The sample has hundreds of thousands of clones, 75% to 90% seen once. Sequenced material: peripheral blood, taken in a trial of Ad26.COV2.S vaccine versus placebo. These receptors were obtained from a person between 18 and 60 years old who received the Ad26.COV2.S COVID-19 vaccine or a placebo.

This clone was seen only once. This sequence joins TRBV9 and TRBJ2-2; D is unclear. This CDR3 has 15 residues. Germline values: CDR1 SGDLS, CDR2 YYNGEE. Trimming took off 7 bases at V and 6 bases at J, with 19 bases between the two ends. The CDR3 DNA reads TGTGCCAGCTCGTTCCAGCAGAATCCCCCCGGGGAGCTGTTTTTT. Translated: CASSFQQNPPGELFF.

The genes are TRBV28 and TRBJ1-1, with D hard to call. V lost 7 bases, J lost 4 bases, and 16 bases lay in between. CDR1 is MDHEN, CDR2 SYDVKM, per germline. The CDR3 length is 14 residues. The CDR3 reads CASNSDEGFTEAFF. The CDR3 DNA reads as TGTGCCAGCAATTCTGACGAAGGGTTCACTGAAGCTTTCTTT.

J is TRBJ2-1 and V is TRBV19; TRBD2 aligns across 13 bases. Looked up from germline, CDR1 is LNHDA and CDR2 is SQIVND (reference sequence). J was trimmed by 2 bases and V by 7 bases; bases with no gene match: 5. The length of the CDR3 is 16 residues. The CDR3 bases are TGTGCCAGTACGAAAACTAGCGGGAGGGCCTACAATGAGCAGTTCTTC. As protein: CASTKTSGRAYNEQFF.

The chain recombines TRBV6-6 with TRBJ2-2, with 10 bases fitting TRBD1. V was pared by 5 bases and J by 6 bases, with 3 bases of the junction left unmatched. The CDR3 contains 14 residues. The germline CDR1 and CDR2 sequences are MNHNY and SVGAGI (reference sequence). CDR3 in amino acids: CASSRGQGSGELFF. The CDR3 DNA sequence: TGTGCCAGCAGTCGGGGACAGGGGTCCGGGGAGCTGTTTTTT.

This chain connects TRBV6-1 to TRBJ2-7; weak D call: TRBD1 (6 bases). Germline V gene data show CDR1 as MNHNS and CDR2 as SASEGT. V was clipped by 1 base and J by 2 bases, with 12 bases between them. The length of the CDR3 is 15 residues. The CDR3 DNA reads as TGTGCCAGCAGTGAAGACCTGGACAGTGCCTACGAGCAGTACGTC. Its translation: CASSEDLDSAYEQYV.

This chain connects TRBV28 to TRBJ1-5; 7 positions agree with TRBD1. The CDR3 loop spans 15 amino acids. CDR1 MDHEN and CDR2 SYDVKM come from the germline V gene. The V segment lost 3 bases and the J segment 2 bases; nucleotides outside the gene matches: 4. The CDR3 spells CASSFTTGRNQPQHF. CDR3 nucleotide sequence: TGTGCCAGCAGTTTCACGACAGGGCGCAATCAGCCCCAGCATTTT.

The V gene is TRBV9, the J gene TRBJ2-6; either TRBD1 or TRBD2 may supply D (5 bases each). Trimming pared 3 bases from V and 0 bases from J, leaving 13 bases between. The germline CDR1 and CDR2 sequences are SGDLS and YYNGEE. This CDR3 has 17 residues. The CDR3 nucleotides read TGTGCCAGCAGCGGGTGGGACCCTTTCTCTGGGGCCAACGTCCTGACTTTC. It translates to CASSGWDPFSGANVLTF.

The chain employs TRBV28 and TRBJ1-5; possible D gene TRBD1, 5 bases. Germline values: CDR1 MDHEN, CDR2 SYDVKM. This CDR3 is built from 12 residues. The V and J ends lost 2 bases and 6 bases respectively, with 5 bases between them. The CDR3 nucleotides read TGTGCCAGCAGTTTACAGGGTCAGCCCCAGCATTTT. Protein product: CASSLQGQPQHF.

The chain is built from TRBV18 and TRBJ2-7, with D uncertain. CDR1 is KGHSH, CDR2 LQKENI, per germline. This CDR3 has 16 amino acids. V dropped 4 bases and J dropped 1 base, with 17 bases sitting between them. The CDR3 nucleotides are TGTGCCAGCTCACTTGACCCGGTTCCCCCATCCTACGAGCAGTACTTC. It is translated as CASSLDPVPPSYEQYF. The full variable domain, completed using reference TRBV18 and TRBJ2-7, is NAGVMQNPRHLVRRRGQEARLRCSPMKGHSHVYWYRQLPEEGLKFMVYLQKENIIDESGMPKERFSAEFPKEGPSILRIQQVVRGDSAAYFCASSLDPVPPSYEQYFGPGTRLTVT.

This clone was observed a handful of times. The J gene is TRBJ1-1, the V gene TRBV6-5; D is undetermined. The CDR3 sequence is 15 residues long. The V gene's germline CDR1 is MNHEY and CDR2 SVGAGI. Trimming took 6 bases from V and 1 from J, leaving 15 bases between them. The CDR3 spells CASRGFRVPNTEAFF. The CDR3 DNA is TGTGCCAGCAGGGGTTTCCGGGTTCCGAACACTGAAGCTTTCTTT.

V gene TRBV4-2 combines with J gene TRBJ1-1; D uncertain. Germline CDR1 is LGHNA and CDR2 is YNFKEQ. V lost 0 bases to trimming and J lost 0 bases, with 14 bases between them. The CDR3 consists of 17 residues. The CDR3 loop reads CASSQDRPSFVNTEAFF. CDR3 DNA: TGTGCCAGCAGCCAAGACAGACCTTCTTTCGTGAACACTGAAGCTTTCTTT.

V and J are TRBV4-1 and TRBJ1-6; D is undetermined. In germline, CDR1 is MGHRA, CDR2 YSYEKL. With 1 base removed from V and 7 bases from J, the gap between germline ends came to 11 bases. This CDR3 is 15 amino acids long. In DNA, the CDR3 is TGCGCCAGCAGCCAAGTTGGGTCGGGCAATTCACCCCTCCACTTT. Its translation: CASSQVGSGNSPLHF.

The chain employs TRBV24-1 and TRBJ1-2; possibly TRBD1 for D (5 bases). Germline values: CDR1 KGHDR, CDR2 SFDVKD. Trimming cost V 5 bases and J 3 bases, with 12 bases left between them. The CDR3 totals 14 residues. CDR3 protein: CATSGGTADYGYTF. CDR3 nucleotides: TGTGCCACCAGTGGCGGGACGGCGGACTATGGCTACACCTTC.

The rearrangement links TRBV24-1 to TRBJ2-3; D is unresolved. CDR1 is KGHDR, CDR2 SFDVKD, per germline. V dropped 5 bases and J dropped 0 bases, with 8 bases sitting between them. The CDR3 is 14 amino acids. The CDR3: CATSGLSSTDTQYF. The DNA of the CDR3 is TGTGCCACCAGTGGTCTCTCTAGCACAGATACGCAGTATTTT.

The rearrangement joins TRBV7-2 to TRBJ2-5; 12 bases line up with TRBD2. The CDR3 has 16 residues. CDR1 is SGHTA, CDR2 FQGNSA, per germline. Unmatched junction bases numbered 11, after V lost 5 bases and J lost 7 bases. CDR3 coding DNA: TGTGCCAGCAGCCAGACTAGCGGGAGTATACTGGTGACCCAGTACTTC. Protein: CASSQTSGSILVTQYF.

There are a few counts of this clone. The V and J genes are TRBV30 and TRBJ2-5, with D maybe TRBD1 (5 bases). Germline CDR1 GTSNPN, CDR2 SVGIG (reference sequence). V shed 5 bases and J shed 5 bases, with 12 bases lying between them. The CDR3 loop spans 12 amino acids. CDR3 bases: TGTGCCTGGCAGGGTAATGAGGAGACCCAGTACTTC. Encoded protein: CAWQGNEETQYF.

This chain uses TRBV13 with TRBJ2-5; D may be TRBD2 (5 bases). The CDR3 totals 16 residues. The germline gives CDR1 PRHDT, CDR2 FYEKMQ (reference sequence). Deletions cut 4 bases from V and 5 bases from J, with 20 bases between. CDR3 sequence (DNA): TGTGCCAGCAGCTCCAGCTTCGGGGATTTAGAGGAGACCCAGTACTTC. Translating it yields CASSSSFGDLEETQYF.

Comment on this clone: The sample holds other DNA sequences that translate to the same CDR3. V is TRBV19 and J is TRBJ1-5; perhaps TRBD1 as D (6 bases). The CDR3 loop spans 15 amino acids. Looked up from germline, CDR1 is LNHDA and CDR2 is SQIVND (reference sequence). Trimming stripped 2 bases from V and 4 bases from J, with 12 bases between. The CDR3 sequence: CASSIRGGGNQPQHF. CDR3 nucleotide sequence: TGTGCCAGTAGTATAAGGGGAGGGGGTAATCAGCCCCAGCATTTT.

Of note for this clone: Additional DNA sequences in this sample encode the identical CDR3. The V gene is TRBV28, the J gene TRBJ2-7; D assignment may be TRBD1 or TRBD2 (5 bases each). The CDR3 length is 12 residues. Looked up from germline, CDR1 is MDHEN and CDR2 is SYDVKM. Trimming took 2 bases from V and 4 from J, leaving 6 bases between them. This chain's CDR3 is CASSLGGYEQYV. Here the CDR3 DNA reads TGTGCCAGCAGTTTAGGGGGTTACGAGCAGTACGTC.

The sample holds one count of this clone. V gene TRBV7-9 combines with J gene TRBJ2-1; D remains unclear. V was cut by 8 bases and J by 3 bases, with 17 bases left in between. Germline values: CDR1 SEHNR, CDR2 FQNEAQ (reference sequence). The CDR3 sequence is 15 residues long. The CDR3 sequence: CASGIFHNIYNEQFF. DNA for the CDR3: TGTGCCAGCGGAATATTTCATAACATCTACAATGAGCAGTTCTTC.

V and J are TRBV7-2 and TRBJ1-1; no reliable D call. From germline, CDR1 is SGHTA and CDR2 FQGNSA. The CDR3 length is 14 residues. Trimming cost V 1 base and J 1 base, with 7 bases left between them. In DNA, the CDR3 is TGTGCCAGCAGCTTAGTTGACGGGAACACTGAAGCTTTCTTT. It translates to CASSLVDGNTEAFF.

The chain recombines TRBV5-6 with TRBJ2-7, with D unclear. In germline, CDR1 is SGHDT, CDR2 YYEEEE. Trimming shortened V by 1 base and J by 0 bases, and 5 bases separated the two germline ends. The CDR3 extends over 13 amino acids. The CDR3 loop reads CASSLLRSYEQYV. DNA of the CDR3: TGTGCCAGCAGCTTGTTGCGCTCCTACGAGCAGTACGTC.

This clone was seen just once. The chain recombines TRBV5-4 with TRBJ1-2, with D possibly matching TRBD1 (5 bases). The germline V gene encodes CDR1 SGHNT and CDR2 YYREEE (reference sequence). This CDR3 has 14 amino acids. V gave up 3 bases and J gave up 3 bases, with 12 bases separating them. The CDR3 here is CASSSSGTDYGYTF. In nucleotides, the CDR3 is TGTGCCAGCAGCTCCAGCGGGACGGACTATGGCTACACCTTC.

The gene calls are TRBV28 and TRBJ2-7; D remains ambiguous. CDR3 size: 13 residues. From germline, CDR1 is MDHEN and CDR2 SYDVKM. Trimming shortened V by 4 bases and J by 6 bases, and 13 bases separated the two germline ends. As DNA, the CDR3 is TGTGCCAGCAGTTCACAGACACCCCCCGAGCAGTACTTC. Translated, it gives CASSSQTPPEQYF.

The chain is built from TRBV4-2 and TRBJ1-4; 8 bases are a match to TRBD1. This CDR3 is built from 16 residues. Germline CDR1 reads LGHNA; CDR2 reads YNFKEQ. Unmatched junction bases numbered 4, after V lost 3 bases and J lost 1 base. CDR3 in amino acids: CASSQETGGTNEKLFF. For the CDR3, the DNA is TGTGCCAGCAGCCAGGAAACAGGGGGAACTAATGAAAAACTGTTTTTT.

V gene TRBV7-6 combines with J gene TRBJ1-3; D is perhaps TRBD1 (6 bases). V lost 5 bases to trimming and J lost 1 base, with 18 bases between them. Looked up from germline, CDR1 is SGHVS and CDR2 is FNYEAQ. The CDR3 extends over 17 amino acids. The CDR3 loop reads CASSPTGGVISGNTIYF. The CDR3, as DNA: TGTGCCAGCAGCCCAACCGGGGGCGTTATATCTGGAAACACCATATATTTT.

The chain uses TRBV7-9 and TRBJ2-4; 7 nucleotides match TRBD1. V trimming: 5 bases; J trimming: 8 bases; junction bases outside the gene matches: 15. Germline lookup yields CDR1 SEHNR and CDR2 FQNEAQ (reference sequence). This CDR3 contains 16 residues. The CDR3 bases are TGTGCCAGCAGCCCCCCCGGCTCAGGGGGTGGGTACATTCAGTACTTC. Encoded protein: CASSPPGSGGGYIQYF.

CDR3 loop: CASSQDPRNQPQHF. CDR3 DNA sequence: TGTGCCAGCAGCCAAGATCCGCGCAATCAGCCCCAGCATTTT. The chain employs TRBV4-2 and TRBJ1-5, with D unresolved. Germline V gene data show CDR1 as LGHNA and CDR2 as YNFKEQ. This CDR3 contains 14 residues. Between the trimmed V and J ends, which lost 0 bases and 2 bases, there was a span of 5 bases.

The chain is built from TRBV5-1 and TRBJ2-2, with D maybe TRBD1 (6 bases). Trimming shortened V by 1 base and J by 0 bases, and 7 bases separated the two germline ends. Looked up from germline, CDR1 is SGHRS and CDR2 is YFSETQ. CDR3 length: 15 residues. The CDR3 coding sequence is TGCGCCAGCAGCTTGCCAGGGGCGAACACCGGGGAGCTGTTTTTT. Protein product: CASSLPGANTGELFF.

The rearrangement links TRBV18 to TRBJ1-5, with D unclear. Germline CDR1 KGHSH, CDR2 LQKENI. The CDR3 loop spans 14 amino acids. V lost 2 bases to trimming and J lost 3 bases, with 8 bases between them. In nucleotides, the CDR3 is TGTGCCAGCTCACCATTGTCCCACAATCAGCCCCAGCATTTT. It yields the protein CASSPLSHNQPQHF.

This clone has only one observation. The gene calls are TRBV7-2 and TRBJ2-7; 8 bases fit TRBD2. CDR1 is SGHTA, CDR2 FQGNSA, per germline. V shed 0 bases, J shed 2 bases, and the junction held 6 bases outside the gene matches. The CDR3 has 16 residues. Written as DNA, the CDR3 is TGTGCCAGCAGCTTAGCTGGCGGGGGGACCCCCTACGAGCAGTACTTC. Protein: CASSLAGGGTPYEQYF.

This chain joins TRBV3-1 (or the pseudogene TRBV3-2) and TRBJ2-7, with D unresolved. The germline gives CDR1 LGHDT, CDR2 YNNKEL (reference sequence). The CDR3 is made up of 13 amino acids. V gave up 4 bases and J gave up 4 bases, with 11 bases separating them. CDR3 protein: CASSRSDGYEQYV. The CDR3 DNA reads TGTGCCAGCAGCCGGTCGGACGGATACGAGCAGTACGTC.